These 25 T cell receptor beta chains share one sample of origin, sequenced in a study of radiation and T cells in renal cell carcinoma. The data were produced by immunoSEQ multiplex PCR, yet TCRdb's version contains in-frame clones alone and is incomplete. The sample holds more than 75,000 clones, 80% to 90% seen once. Documented time point: blood 2 weeks post-SBRT. The treatment here: 15 Gy SBRT to primary tumor, nephrectomy 4 weeks later. Sequencing was performed on blood, taken from a patient whose treatment included radiotherapy and nephrectomy. The receptors come from a woman in her fifties or sixties with renal cell carcinoma.

The rearrangement links TRBV7-3 to TRBJ2-7, with TRBD1 as a possible D gene (5 bases). V lost 2 bases and J 0 bases, leaving 11 bases between the germline ends. The CDR3 sequence is 15 residues long. CDR1 is SGHTA and CDR2 is FQGTGA in the germline V gene. The CDR3 is CASSLGAVTSYEQYF. The CDR3 coding sequence is TGTGCCAGCAGCTTAGGGGCGGTTACCTCCTACGAGCAGTACTTC.

The chain recombines TRBV6-5 with TRBJ1-1; D not resolved. V dropped 6 bases and J dropped 0 bases, with 11 bases sitting between them. This CDR3 contains 14 residues. CDR1 is MNHEY, CDR2 SVGAGI, per germline. The CDR3 region has the DNA TGTGCCAGCAGCCTACAGAGCATGAACACTGAAGCTTTCTTT. It translates to CASSLQSMNTEAFF.

The J gene is TRBJ1-2, the V gene TRBV27, with TRBD1 matching over 8 bases. After removal of 2 bases from V and 8 bases from J, the junction contained 10 bases not matched to a gene. The length of the CDR3 is 15 residues. Germline CDR1 MNHEY, CDR2 SMNVEV (reference sequence). CDR3: CASSLLGQGAGGYTF. The CDR3 region has the DNA TGTGCCAGCAGTTTACTCGGCCAGGGGGCCGGGGGCTACACCTTC.

V usage is TRBV27 and J usage is TRBJ2-2, with 8 bases matching TRBD2. V dropped 4 bases and J dropped 8; count of bases not matched to a gene: 12. The germline gives CDR1 MNHEY, CDR2 SMNVEV (reference sequence). This CDR3 region has 16 residues. The CDR3 reads CASSSYDRTSLGELFF. CDR3 DNA sequence: TGTGCCAGCAGTTCCTATGACCGGACTAGCTTAGGGGAGCTGTTTTTT.

This clone has only a few counts. V is TRBV7-8 and J is TRBJ1-2, with D unclear. Trimming pared 1 base from V and 5 bases from J, leaving 17 bases between. CDR3 length: 16 amino acids. Germline V gene sequence: CDR1 SGHVS, CDR2 FQNEAQ. The CDR3, as DNA: TGTGCCAGCAGCTTAGAAGCGGGAGCAACTGGGTATGGCTACACCTTC. It is translated as CASSLEAGATGYGYTF.

The rearrangement uses TRBV10-3 and TRBJ2-7, with 7 bases lining up with TRBD1. CDR1 and CDR2 from the germline V gene are ENHRY and SYGVKD. V was clipped by 2 bases and J by 5 bases; unmatched bases: 3. The CDR3 runs to 13 residues. The CDR3 sequence is CAISEDRVHEQYF. CDR3 in DNA: TGTGCCATCAGTGAGGACAGGGTCCACGAGCAGTACTTC.

This clone has a single count. This rearrangement joins TRBV4-3 to TRBJ2-3; no reliable D call. This CDR3 contains 16 residues. Trimming stripped 0 bases from V and 2 bases from J, with 12 bases between. The germline gives CDR1 LGHNA, CDR2 YSLEER. CDR3 in amino acids: CASSQDTLAYTDTQYF. CDR3 nucleotide sequence: TGCGCCAGCAGCCAAGACACCCTCGCATACACAGATACGCAGTATTTT.

This clone was seen only once. The rearrangement links TRBV7-2 to TRBJ2-7; 7 bases map to TRBD1. Trimming removed 1 base from V and 7 bases from J; junction bases left unmatched: 7. This CDR3 has 14 amino acids. Per the germline V gene, CDR1 is SGHTA and CDR2 is FQGNSA. The CDR3, as DNA: TGTGCCAGCAGCTTAGAGGCCAGGGGGTGGGAGCAGTACTTC. It translates to CASSLEARGWEQYF.

The chain joins TRBV2 to TRBJ2-2, with a possible D match to TRBD1 (6 bases). This CDR3 region has 15 residues. In germline, CDR1 is SNHLY, CDR2 FYNNEI. V was trimmed by 2 bases and J by 0 bases, leaving 7 bases between them. In DNA, the CDR3 is TGTGCCAGCAGTGAACAGGGGACGAACACCGGGGAGCTGTTTTTT. It codes for CASSEQGTNTGELFF.

This clone was observed once. This sequence joins TRBV25-1 and TRBJ2-5; D is undetermined. This CDR3 contains 12 residues. Germline V gene data show CDR1 as MGHDK and CDR2 as SYGVNS. V was pared by 4 bases and J by 5 bases, with 8 bases between. The DNA of the CDR3 is TGTGCCAGCAGTGCGACGCTGGAGACCCAGTACTTC. Translation: CASSATLETQYF.

This chain connects TRBV7-3 to TRBJ2-7, with 9 bases identical to TRBD1. Looked up from germline, CDR1 is SGHTA and CDR2 is FQGTGA. The V gene end was trimmed by 6 bases and the J gene end by 5 bases; junction bases not matched to a gene: 8. This CDR3 is built from 14 residues. This CDR3 is CASRAGTGMHEQYF. The CDR3, as DNA: TGTGCCAGCAGAGCCGGGACAGGGATGCACGAGCAGTACTTC.

J is TRBJ2-6 and V is TRBV5-1, with D tentatively TRBD1 (5 bases). Germline CDR1 SGHRS, CDR2 YFSETQ. The CDR3 contains 17 residues. Between the trimmed V and J ends, which lost 1 base and 0 bases, there was a span of 11 bases. The CDR3 region has the DNA TGCGCCAGCAGCTTGTTAGGGGAAAGCTCTGGGGCCAACGTCCTGACTTTC. Translated, it gives CASSLLGESSGANVLTF.

The chain carries TRBV18 and TRBJ2-1; TRBD2 matches 9 bases. The CDR3 is 16 amino acids. The V gene end was trimmed by 3 bases and the J gene end by 7 bases; junction bases not matched to a gene: 10. CDR1 is KGHSH and CDR2 is LQKENI in the germline V gene. CDR3 bases: TGTGCCAGCTCACCCCCTAAGGCGGGGGGGCTGAATGAGCAGTTCTTC. Protein product: CASSPPKAGGLNEQFF.

The chain has TRBV6-4 and TRBJ2-5; D is undetermined. Germline V gene sequence: CDR1 MRHNA, CDR2 SNTAGT. Trimming removed 4 bases at V and 4 bases at J, with 10 bases between. This CDR3 is built from 13 residues. The CDR3 loop reads CASSGELGETQYF. The CDR3 DNA reads TGTGCCAGCAGTGGCGAACTGGGAGAGACCCAGTACTTC.

The count of this clone is one. The rearrangement links TRBV18 to TRBJ1-1; D is uncertain. Per germline, CDR1 KGHSH and CDR2 LQKENI. This CDR3 has 12 residues. V lost 1 base to trimming and J lost 6 bases, with 6 bases between them. CDR3 amino acids: CASSPRGPEAFF. The CDR3 DNA follows: TGTGCCAGCTCACCACGAGGGCCTGAAGCTTTCTTT.

This chain uses TRBV7-2 with TRBJ2-1; perhaps TRBD2 as D (5 bases). This CDR3 is 13 amino acids long. Germline CDR1 is SGHTA and CDR2 is FQGNSA. V lost 4 bases and J 10 bases, leaving 14 bases between the germline ends. The CDR3 DNA reads TGTGCCAGCAGCTCCTCTCCGCCGGGGGAGCAGTTCTTC. It translates to CASSSSPPGEQFF.

The chain joins TRBV5-1 to TRBJ2-3, with 10 nucleotides matching TRBD2. Germline assignment: CDR1 SGHRS and CDR2 YFSETQ. The CDR3 consists of 17 residues. The trim removed 0 bases at V and 0 bases at J, leaving 4 bases unmatched. Here the CDR3 reads CASSLGSGGTSTDTQYF. Written as DNA, the CDR3 is TGCGCCAGCAGCTTGGGTAGCGGGGGGACTAGCACAGATACGCAGTATTTT.

The chain is built from TRBV5-4 and TRBJ2-1; TRBD2 aligns across 7 bases. Germline V gene sequence: CDR1 SGHNT, CDR2 YYREEE (reference sequence). Germline trimming cut 0 bases from V and 10 bases from J; bases unmatched to any gene: 10. The CDR3 extends over 15 amino acids. CDR3 DNA: TGTGCCAGCAGCTTGGCTAGCGGCAACCCCAGGGAGCAGTTCTTC. Amino acids: CASSLASGNPREQFF.

The gene calls are TRBV6-5 and TRBJ2-5; TRBD1 might be the D (6 bases). The J call may be in error: the DNA end matches TRBJ2-7 better. Germline V gene data show CDR1 as MNHEY and CDR2 as SVGAGI. This CDR3 contains 15 residues. The CDR3 DNA sequence: TGTGCCAGCAGTTACGAACAGGGCAGGGTCTACGAGCAGTACTTC. This gives the protein CASSYEQGRVYEQYF.

This sequence joins TRBV15 and TRBJ2-1, with TRBD2 identical over 10 bases. Germline values: CDR1 LNHNV, CDR2 YYDKDF (reference sequence). Trimming cost V 0 bases and J 10 bases; bases outside gene matches: 6. The CDR3 consists of 15 residues. The CDR3 sequence is CATSRDPLAGDEQFF. The CDR3 DNA reads TGTGCCACCAGCAGAGACCCGCTAGCGGGAGACGAGCAGTTCTTC.

CDR3 loop: CASSNRGSWSTEAFF. CDR3 in DNA: TGTGCCAGCAGCAACAGGGGAAGTTGGAGCACTGAAGCTTTCTTT. V and J are TRBV9 and TRBJ1-1; 7 bases align to TRBD1. The CDR3 has 15 residues. Germline CDR1 is SGDLS and CDR2 is YYNGEE. Germline trimming cut 4 bases from V and 4 bases from J; bases unmatched to any gene: 10.

This chain uses TRBV6-1 with TRBJ1-3; D is unclear. From germline, CDR1 is MNHNS and CDR2 SASEGT. The CDR3 contains 15 residues. V shed 3 bases and J shed 0 bases, with 9 bases lying between them. CDR3: CASSELANSGNTIYF. DNA for the CDR3: TGTGCCAGCAGTGAGCTAGCCAACTCTGGAAACACCATATATTTT.

This chain connects TRBV27 to TRBJ2-3; D is undetermined. This CDR3 is built from 13 residues. The ends were cut back, 2 bases at V and 10 bases at J, with 13 bases in the middle. The V gene's germline CDR1 is MNHEY and CDR2 SMNVEV (reference sequence). The CDR3 loop reads CASSLVVRAAQYF. In nucleotides, the CDR3 is TGTGCCAGCAGTTTAGTCGTCCGGGCCGCGCAGTATTTT.

In its sample, this clone was seen a few times. This chain connects TRBV9 to TRBJ1-5, with D uncertain. The CDR3 is 14 amino acids. V was trimmed by 3 bases and J by 6 bases, leaving 13 bases between them. The germline gives CDR1 SGDLS, CDR2 YYNGEE. The CDR3 DNA reads as TGTGCCAGCAGCGCCGGGCCCTCGGGTCAGCCCCAGCATTTT. As protein: CASSAGPSGQPQHF.

The chain is built from TRBV11-2 and TRBJ2-5; 9 positions agree with TRBD1. The CDR3 is made up of 14 amino acids. The trim removed 4 bases at V and 5 bases at J, leaving 5 bases unmatched. Germline assignment: CDR1 SGHAT and CDR2 FQNNGV. CDR3 bases: TGTGCCAGCAGCTCCGGGACAGGGCGCGAGACCCAGTACTTC. It is translated as CASSSGTGRETQYF.